Sequencing of this TCR beta chain was carried out in a study of blood T cell repertoires in COVID-19. Study summary: Material from acute and convalescent COVID-19 was sourced from the United States, Italy and Spain. The analysed material was cDNA or gDNA that came from T cells, B-cell-depleted T cells, or PBMCs.

The length of the CDR3 is 17 residues. CDR1 and CDR2 (germline): MGHRA, YSYEKL. Trimming cost V 2 bases and J 0 bases, with 14 bases left between them. This clone was seen just once. As handled by the study authors: Amplification of reference gene primers provided the estimated nucleated cell counts. This table comes from immunoSEQ multiplex PCR, and its TCRdb copy is limited to in-frame clones, with some not included. V and J calls and clone size come straight from that table; D and trimming were deduced from the DNA. The sample holds approximately 99,000 clones, approximately 79% seen once. The sample comprised peripheral blood. The sequence derives from an elderly woman with active or convalescent COVID-19. This chain uses TRBV4-1 with TRBJ1-5; D is possibly TRBD1 (6 bases). The CDR3 sequence is CASSQFPPDSSNQPQHF. The CDR3 DNA reads as TGCGCCAGCAGCCAATTCCCTCCGGACAGTAGCAATCAGCCCCAGCATTTT.